The 19 T cell receptor beta chains listed next were all sequenced from one sample in a study of TIL therapy for anti-PD-1-resistant metastatic lung cancer. The immunoSEQ assay was v3. Method: immunoSEQ multiplex PCR; TCRdb's copy keeps in-frame clones and lacks some. The sample has 35,000 or so clones, around 70% seen once. Time point: pre-treatment sample, taken before nivolumab and TIL therapy. Sequenced material: blood, taken at baseline. The source is a person aged 25 to 80 with non-small cell lung cancer.

This clone was seen more than once but under ten times. V gene TRBV7-9 combines with J gene TRBJ1-6; 10 nucleotides agree with TRBD1. From germline, CDR1 is SEHNR and CDR2 FQNEAQ (reference sequence). The CDR3 runs to 13 residues. Trimming took 4 bases from V and 12 from J; bases not matched to a gene: 3. CDR3 sequence reads: CASSSGQGLPLHF. The CDR3, as DNA: TGTGCCAGCAGCTCGGGACAGGGGTTACCCCTCCACTTT. The full variable domain, rest sourced from reference TRBV7-9 and TRBJ1-6, is DTGVSQNPRHKITKRGQNVTFRCDPISEHNRLYWYRQTLGQGPEFLTYFQNEAQLEKSRLLSDRFSAERPKGSFSTLEIQRTEQGDSAMYLCASSSGQGLPLHFGNGTRLTVT.

The DNA for the CDR3 is TGCGCCAGCAGCCAAGATAATGGGGGAGTGGCAGATACGCAGTATTTT. Translating gives CASSQDNGGVADTQYF. This chain links TRBV4-3 with TRBJ2-3; D may be TRBD1 or TRBD2 (5 bases each). The CDR3 length is 16 residues. Germline V CDR1 and CDR2: LGHNA, YSLEER. Trimming took 0 bases from V and 4 from J, leaving 14 bases between them.

The chain recombines TRBV19 with TRBJ1-4; D may be TRBD1 (6 bases). Trimming cost V 3 bases and J 7 bases, with 12 bases left between them. Germline V gene data show CDR1 as LNHDA and CDR2 as SQIVND (reference sequence). The CDR3 spans 14 residues. CDR3 nucleotides: TGTGCCAGTAGTATCTACAGGGACGGTGAAAAACTGTTTTTT. It is translated as CASSIYRDGEKLFF.

This clone was counted a single time. The chain combines TRBV7-2 with TRBJ1-5; no clear D. Germline assignment: CDR1 SGHTA and CDR2 FQGNSA. The CDR3 runs 13 residues. Trimming removed 1 base at V and 3 bases at J, with 4 bases between. The CDR3 DNA reads TGTGCCAGCAGCTTAGACGTCAATCAGCCCCAGCATTTT. This sequence encodes CASSLDVNQPQHF.

The CDR3 reads CASSSTGANVLTF. The DNA of the CDR3 is TGCGCCAGCAGCTCGACTGGGGCCAACGTCCTGACTTTC. The chain is built from TRBV5-1 and TRBJ2-6; no reliable D call. Germline V gene data show CDR1 as SGHRS and CDR2 as YFSETQ. Deletions cut 3 bases from V and 2 bases from J, with 3 bases between. The CDR3 is made up of 13 amino acids.

The chain combines TRBV6-1 with TRBJ2-7, with 8 bases lining up with TRBD2. The CDR3 totals 14 residues. The ends lost 4 bases at V and 3 bases at J; junction bases unmatched: 5. Germline V lookup: CDR1 MNHNS, CDR2 SASEGT. The CDR3 DNA sequence: TGTGCCAGCAGTGGAGGGACTAGATACTACGAGCAGTACTTC. Its translation is CASSGGTRYYEQYF.

This sequence joins TRBV5-1 and TRBJ2-1, with TRBD2 matching 11 bases. Germline CDR1 SGHRS, CDR2 YFSETQ. This CDR3 region has 16 residues. Trimming cost V 0 bases and J 5 bases; bases outside gene matches: 4. The chain's CDR3 is CASSLVGTSGNNEQFF. The CDR3 nucleotides are TGCGCCAGCAGCTTGGTTGGGACTAGCGGCAACAATGAGCAGTTCTTC. The full variable domain, with the rest looked up from reference TRBV5-1 and TRBJ2-1, is KAGVTQTPRYLIKTRGQQVTLSCSPISGHRSVSWYQQTPGQGLQFLFEYFSETQRNKGNFPGRFSGRQFSNSRSEMNVSTLELGDSALYLCASSLVGTSGNNEQFFGPGTRLTVL.

The V call is TRBV29-1, the J call TRBJ2-7, with 9 nucleotides matching TRBD2. The J segment lost 3 bases and the V segment lost 5 bases, leaving 5 bases of the junction unmatched. The V gene's germline CDR1 is SQVTM and CDR2 ANQGSEA. CDR3 size: 13 residues. The CDR3 DNA is TGCAGCGTTCACACTAGCGGGCGCTACGAGCAGTACTTC. It specifies CSVHTSGRYEQYF.

CDR3 sequence reads: CASSSSGTRGETQYF. The CDR3 coding sequence is TGTGCCAGCAGCTCGTCCGGGACTAGGGGGGAGACCCAGTACTTC. The rearrangement uses TRBV7-3 and TRBJ2-5; 8 bases align to TRBD2. This CDR3 is 15 amino acids long. CDR1 is SGHTA and CDR2 is FQGTGA in the germline V gene. The V gene end was trimmed by 4 bases and the J gene end by 5 bases; junction bases not matched to a gene: 9.

V and J are TRBV2 and TRBJ2-1, with 10 bases fitting TRBD2. Germline trimming cut 6 bases from V and 4 bases from J; bases unmatched to any gene: 12. The germline CDR1 and CDR2 sequences are SNHLY and FYNNEI. The CDR3 has 17 residues. CDR3 residues: CASSALSGGAEYNEQFF. CDR3 sequence (DNA): TGTGCCAGCAGCGCCTTGAGCGGGGGGGCCGAGTACAATGAGCAGTTCTTC. Filled out from reference TRBV2 and TRBJ2-1, the complete variable domain reads EPEVTQTPSHQVTQMGQEVILRCVPISNHLYFYWYRQILGQKVEFLVSFYNNEISEKSEIFDDQFSVERPDGSNFTLKIRSTKLEDSAMYFCASSALSGGAEYNEQFFGPGTRLTVL.

This chain connects TRBV6-6 to TRBJ1-1, with TRBD1 identical over 11 bases. This CDR3 contains 15 residues. Germline trimming cut 8 bases from V and 0 bases from J; bases unmatched to any gene: 5. Per germline, CDR1 MNHNY and CDR2 SVGAGI (reference sequence). For the CDR3, the DNA is TGTGCCAGCGGACAGGGGGCTCACCTGAACACTGAAGCTTTCTTT. Translation gives CASGQGAHLNTEAFF.

This clone has a single count. CDR3 amino acids: CASSYVLGHSNEKLFF. CDR3 bases: TGTGCCAGCAGTTACGTTTTGGGTCACTCTAATGAAAAACTGTTTTTT. This chain uses TRBV6-6 with TRBJ1-4; D is unresolved. The CDR3 has 16 amino acids. The germline V gene encodes CDR1 MNHNY and CDR2 SVGAGI (reference sequence). The V and J ends lost 2 bases and 3 bases respectively, with 13 bases between them.

The chain links TRBV15 to TRBJ1-1; D call uncertain. CDR1 is LNHNV and CDR2 is YYDKDF in the germline V gene (reference sequence). This CDR3 contains 12 residues. Trimming took off 2 bases at V and 11 bases at J, with 12 bases between the two ends. CDR3 sequence: CATSRTTSPAFF. CDR3 nucleotide sequence: TGTGCCACCAGCAGAACTACCAGCCCTGCTTTCTTT.

This clone was seen a handful of times. The chain joins TRBV6-5 to TRBJ1-5; no reliable D call. Trimming took off 6 bases at V and 1 base at J, with 7 bases between the two ends. Germline lookup yields CDR1 MNHEY and CDR2 SVGAGI. CDR3 length equals 13 residues. CDR3 sequence: CASRSGSNQPQHF. The CDR3, as DNA: TGTGCCAGCAGGTCGGGGAGCAATCAGCCCCAGCATTTT.

This chain uses TRBV4-3 with TRBJ2-3; 11 nucleotides align to TRBD2. This CDR3 region has 19 residues. Germline lookup yields CDR1 LGHNA and CDR2 YSLEER. V was clipped by 0 bases and J by 5 bases; unmatched bases: 13. The CDR3 nucleotides read TGCGCCAGCAGCCAAGACCTAGCGGGGGGCAACCTACTGGAAGATACGCAGTATTTT. It is translated as CASSQDLAGGNLLEDTQYF.

The V gene is TRBV11-2, the J gene TRBJ1-4; D is undetermined. The CDR3 is 16 amino acids. Trimming took off 1 base at V and 0 bases at J, with 9 bases between the two ends. CDR1 SGHAT and CDR2 FQNNGV come from the germline V gene. The DNA for the CDR3 is TGTGCCAGCAGCTTAGGCGGCATCCCAACTAATGAAAAACTGTTTTTT. Translating gives CASSLGGIPTNEKLFF.

The CDR3 loop is CASSSPGSPFGSLHF. The CDR3 DNA sequence: TGTGCCAGCAGCTCACCGGGCTCCCCCTTCGGATCCCTCCACTTT. V and J are TRBV7-2 and TRBJ1-6; the D is unclear. Germline V gene lookup returns CDR1 SGHTA and CDR2 FQGNSA. Trimming removed 4 bases at V and 14 bases at J, with 21 bases between. The CDR3 totals 15 residues.

The CDR3 loop is CASSFKGNGGYTF. For the CDR3, the DNA is TGTGCCAGCAGCTTCAAGGGTAATGGTGGCTACACCTTC. V usage is TRBV6-6 and J usage is TRBJ1-2; no reliable D call. V shed 6 bases and J shed 7 bases, with 15 bases lying between them. This CDR3 has 13 amino acids. The germline gives CDR1 MNHNY, CDR2 SVGAGI (reference sequence).

The chain carries TRBV10-3 and TRBJ2-7; D might be TRBD1 (5 bases). Germline-derived CDR1 and CDR2 are ENHRY and SYGVKD. CDR3 length equals 15 residues. Trimming pared 0 bases from V and 5 bases from J, leaving 14 bases between. CDR3 in amino acids: CAISESYGRVNEQYF. The CDR3, as DNA: TGTGCCATCAGTGAGTCGTACGGCAGGGTTAACGAGCAGTACTTC.